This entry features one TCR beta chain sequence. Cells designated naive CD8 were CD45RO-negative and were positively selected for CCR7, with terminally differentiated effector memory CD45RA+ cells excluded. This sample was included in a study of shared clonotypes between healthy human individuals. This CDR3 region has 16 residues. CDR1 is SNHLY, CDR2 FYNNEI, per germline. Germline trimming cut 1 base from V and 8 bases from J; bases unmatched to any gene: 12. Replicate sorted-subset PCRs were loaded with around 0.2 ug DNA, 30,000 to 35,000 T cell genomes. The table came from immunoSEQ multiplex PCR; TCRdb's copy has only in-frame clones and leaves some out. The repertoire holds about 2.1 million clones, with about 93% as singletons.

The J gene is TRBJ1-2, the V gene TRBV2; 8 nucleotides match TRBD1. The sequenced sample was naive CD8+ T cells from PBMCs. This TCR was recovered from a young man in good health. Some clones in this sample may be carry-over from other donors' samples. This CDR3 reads CASSEVGVRGQRGYTF. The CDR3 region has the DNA TGTGCCAGCAGTGAAGTAGGAGTCAGGGGGCAAAGAGGCTACACCTTC.